Given below is one T cell receptor beta chain in context. Per the germline V gene, CDR1 is MRHNA and CDR2 is SNTAGT. This CDR3 region has 13 residues. V was pared by 0 bases and J by 4 bases, with 6 bases between. This specimen comes from a study of blood T cell repertoires in COVID-19. The wider study: The United States, Italy and Spain supplied acute and convalescent COVID-19 samples. T cells, B-cell-depleted T cells, or PBMCs supplied cDNA or gDNA.

Per the original data handling: Amplification from reference gene primers served as the basis for estimated nucleated cell counts. Libraries were prepared by immunoSEQ multiplex PCR; TCRdb keeps only in-frame clonotypes and omits some of them. The V and J calls and clone size were taken over from that table, and D and trimming were inferred from the DNA. The sample contains 70,000 to 80,000 clones, more than 65% of which appear only once. The chain combines TRBV6-4 with TRBJ2-5, with a tentative D call TRBD2 (6 bases). Sequencing used peripheral blood. The origin of this receptor is a man in his fifties or sixties with acute or convalescent COVID-19. CDR3 DNA sequence: TGTGCCAGCAGTGACTCGGAGGGAGAGACCCAGTACTTC. It translates to CASSDSEGETQYF.